This record concerns one TCR beta chain sequence. Its matching antigen is unknown. The data derive from a study of STAT3 mutations in large granular lymphocyte leukemia. Points from the study as a whole: Every T-LGLL patient had at least one immunodominant TCRbeta clonotype. Clonal expansion was inferred from other time points because no sample existed at each clone's first appearance. In about 30% of the 18 patients, new TCR clonotypes emerged after therapy.

Germline CDR1 SEHNR, CDR2 FQNEAQ (reference sequence). The CDR3 consists of 11 residues. Trimming pared 4 bases from V and 9 bases from J, leaving 7 bases between. Some clones are missing from TCRdb's copy, which holds only in-frame ones; the method was immunoSEQ multiplex PCR. The data hold about 2,400 clones, with about 48% observed a single time. The TCR sequence derives from a man in his 60s with T-cell large granular lymphocyte leukemia. Some clones in this sample may be carry-over from other donors' samples. The chain employs TRBV7-9 and TRBJ2-4; D is possibly TRBD1 or TRBD2 (5 bases each). Sequencing used peripheral blood mononuclear cells. This CDR3 reads CASSSGTIQYF. CDR3 in DNA: TGTGCCAGCAGCTCGGGGACCATTCAGTACTTC.